The rows below give T cell receptor beta chains drawn from one sample of a study of OX40 agonist ivuxolimab in advanced cancers. Assay used: immunoSEQ multiplex PCR; TCRdb lists only in-frame clones, some missing. This table holds around 38,000 clones, around 92% found once. The source material was CD4+ or CD8+ T cells sorted from blood, sampled in a trial of the OX40 agonist ivuxolimab. These receptors all come from an adult with an advanced solid tumor such as melanoma, head and neck, liver or kidney cancer. The conserved cysteine and the conserved F or W are not part of the CDR3 here.

TRBJ1-5	TRBV4-1	ASSLASQGAHQPQH
TRBJ2-2	TRBV5-1	ASSLGGAGELF
TRBJ2-7	TRBV5-1	ASSSGAGASREQY
TRBJ2-1	TRBV11-2	ASSWTYNEQF
TRBJ1-2	TRBV29-1	SAPGDRDYGYT
TRBJ2-2	TRBV27	ASSLYGTGELF
TRBJ1-2	TRBV27	ASSLLSDGTSNYGYT
TRBJ1-2	TRBV4-3	ASSQQTLGLANYGYT
TRBJ2-7	TRBV4-2	ASSPGRASIEQY
TRBJ1-5	TRBV28	ASSSPGQGEGVSNQPQH